The clone carrying this TCR beta chain has only a few counts. Its antigen is undetermined. There are 16 residues in the CDR3. Trimming left V 4 bases short and J 4 bases short, with 19 bases between. Germline V lookup: CDR1 KGHSH, CDR2 LQKENI. The data stem from a study of T cells after yellow fever vaccination. Study-wide points: Among primary-vaccination clones, most reappeared after the booster, at roughly 96% for CD4 and 88% for CD8. Of the clonotypes, a small share occurred in both CD4 and CD8 compartments.

For TCR, cDNA came from 5'RACE template switching, which added a universal primer site and UMIs. TCRdb ran MiXCR on the 5' RACE reads and lists one entry per CDR3 protein. The sample gives about 320,000 distinct CDR3 sequences, 9.5% to 12% of which show up once; about 3% is in the top ten. This sequence was found in a man aged 18 to 30 who received the YFV17D yellow fever vaccine. The sample was CD4+ T cells sorted from PBMCs, taken 45 days after the yellow fever booster vaccination. The chain employs TRBV18 and TRBJ1-1, with D tentatively TRBD1 (6 bases). The CDR3 reads CASSLMKTGVATEAFF. The CDR3 DNA is TGTGCCAGCTCACTGATGAAGACAGGCGTAGCCACTGAAGCTTTCTTT.